In this sample, the clone carrying this TCR beta chain turned up a few times. The antigen is not known. This specimen belongs to a study of blood T cells in healthy people across ages. PCR was performed a second time for about 7 to 12 cycles using a sample-barcoded 5' primer and a J-beta primer mix. TCRdb reanalysed the 5' RACE reads using MiXCR and keeps one entry per CDR3 protein. Of over 950,000 distinct CDR3 sequences listed, 35% to 45% are singletons. Germline CDR1 is SGHTA and CDR2 is FQGNSA. Trimming took 1 base from V and 10 from J; bases not matched to a gene: 7. CDR3 size: 15 residues. Researchers isolated at least 7 million PBMCs per sample. Study-level results: As age increased, TCR beta diversity per million T cells fell in a roughly linear fashion.

The rearrangement links TRBV7-2 to TRBJ2-1, with 10 bases aligning to TRBD2. Material for sequencing was blood. The clonotype comes from a man younger than 35 in good health. CDR3 nucleotide sequence: TGTGCCAGCAGCTTAGAAGGACTAGCGGTCGGGGAGCAGTTCTTC. This codes for CASSLEGLAVGEQFF.